This entry describes one TCR beta chain. Its binding antigen is unknown. Nothing much larger sits one base from this clone, and base qualities are not available. TCRbeta CDR3 regions were amplified from genomic DNA by means of the immunoSEQ Assay, a bias-controlled multiplex PCR. Turning to the authors' computational methods: Within the assay, amplification of reference gene primers was used to estimate how many nucleated cells each sample contained. To quantify the absolute abundance of each unique TCRbeta CDR3 rearrangement, sequence reads were collapsed and filtered. For each sample, productive Simpson clonality was calculated as the square root of Simpson's diversity index over productive rearrangements. TCRdb took this table from immuneACCESS and kept in-frame rearrangements with V and J called. Such tables lack part of the clones; where checked against another copy, unresolved V genes explain under half of the gap, and the rest is unexplained. That table supplies the V and J calls and clone size; D and trimming were determined from the DNA. This sample is represented by some 75,000 clones; 75% to 95% of them were singletons. The leading ten clones occupy about 7.1% of the sample.

The collaborating institutions used their own protocols to collect whole blood in K2EDTA tubes. For TCRbeta analysis, collaborator samples were shipped as frozen whole blood, as isolated PBMCs, or as DNA extracted from either sample type. This record belongs to a study of blood T cell repertoires in COVID-19 (dated by TCRdb to the early 2020s). Broadly, across the study: Samples from collaborators originated in the United States, Italy and Spain and spanned both the acute and convalescent phases of COVID-19. Sample metadata almost always included a de-identified subject ID, COVID-19 status, age in years and sex. The prospective study material was composed of cDNA or gDNA derived from T cells, B-cell-depleted T cells, or PBMCs. Where available, HLA class I and class II types were taken from metadata supplied by the sample provider and were not determined by assay-based typing. The repertoires were released in a freely available public database meant as a resource for research on the immune response to SARS-CoV-2. Samples were obtained from the ongoing ImmuneRACE study (first 160 participants) and from 1,254 subjects provided by 6 global collaborators. Deeply sampled blood TCRbeta repertoires from subjects exposed to, actively infected with, or recovered from COVID-19 were included in the dataset. The research as a whole found: The quantity of clinical and demographic metadata differed by source and by participant and was supplied without curation.

Between the V and J ends, shortened by 1 base and 1 base respectively, the junction contains 16 bases. CDR1 and CDR2 are read off the germline V gene as SNHLY and FYNNEI. Counted from cysteine to phenylalanine, this CDR3 has 17 amino acids. Only the CDR3 portion is preserved as DNA: 51 bases, with reading frame beginning at the first base. Specimen: peripheral blood. The clonotype originates from a human donor in a cohort sampled during active COVID-19. The chain was built from TRBV2 and TRBJ2-5; the D region possibly corresponds to TRBD2 (6 bases align). The nucleotide sequence is TGTGCCAGCAGTGAAGGTTATGCGAGGAGGGGCCAAGAGACCCAGTACTTC. The encoded protein is CASSEGYARRGQETQYF.